These 28 T cell receptor beta chains were all obtained from the same sample, sequenced in a study of blood T cell repertoires in COVID-19. The repertoire was sequenced with immunoSEQ multiplex PCR; TCRdb's copy has only in-frame clones and lacks some. The data hold about 110,000 clones, with roughly 90% observed a single time. Sequenced material: peripheral blood. The receptors come from a man aged 40-50 years with active or convalescent COVID-19.

J is TRBJ2-3 and V is TRBV9; D is perhaps TRBD2 (5 bases). From germline, CDR1 is SGDLS and CDR2 YYNGEE. V was shortened by 3 bases and J by 0 bases, with 11 bases between the two germline ends. The CDR3 runs 15 residues. CDR3 in DNA: TGTGCCAGCAGCGCCACAACGGGGAGCACAGATACGCAGTATTTT. Amino acid sequence: CASSATTGSTDTQYF.

The chain combines TRBV5-1 with TRBJ2-7; D perhaps matches TRBD2 (6 bases). Germline V gene lookup returns CDR1 SGHRS and CDR2 YFSETQ. V gave up 4 bases and J gave up 3 bases, with 14 bases separating them. The CDR3 has 14 residues. The chain's CDR3 is CASSLSVGSYEQYF. In DNA form, the CDR3 reads TGCGCCAGCAGCCTATCCGTCGGGAGCTACGAGCAGTACTTC.

This clone was counted once. CDR3 coding DNA: TGCGCCAGCAGTGCAAGGACTAGCGGGAGCTATGAGCAGTTCTTC. Translated: CASSARTSGSYEQFF. The chain joins TRBV10-2 to TRBJ2-1, with 13 bases matching TRBD2. V was clipped by 4 bases and J by 8 bases; unmatched bases: 5. Germline CDR1 and CDR2: WSHSY and SAAADI. The CDR3 loop spans 15 amino acids.

The chain employs TRBV30 and TRBJ2-7; 10 bases agree with TRBD1. Trimming took 5 bases from V and 3 from J; bases not matched to a gene: 7. The CDR3 runs 14 residues. CDR1 is GTSNPN and CDR2 is SVGIG in the germline V gene (reference sequence). As DNA, the CDR3 is TGTGCCTGGGATAGACAGGGGGCGTTCTACGAGCAGTACTTC. It specifies CAWDRQGAFYEQYF.

This rearrangement joins TRBV27 to TRBJ2-1; 7 positions agree with TRBD1. Trimming took 1 base from V and 11 from J; bases not matched to a gene: 17. This CDR3 has 17 amino acids. Per the germline V gene, CDR1 is MNHEY and CDR2 is SMNVEV (reference sequence). CDR3 in DNA: TGTGCCAGCAGTTTATTCGTCTTCGAGACAGGGTCTCTAAAGCAGTTCTTC. The encoded protein is CASSLFVFETGSLKQFF.

The gene calls are TRBV7-2 and TRBJ1-6, with D perhaps TRBD1 (5 bases). Per germline, CDR1 SGHTA and CDR2 FQGNSA. CDR3 size: 16 residues. V was cut by 1 base and J by 5 bases, with 12 bases left in between. CDR3: CASSLVGGHNNSPLHF. The CDR3 region has the DNA TGTGCCAGCAGCTTAGTTGGTGGACACAATAATTCACCCCTCCACTTT.

This chain connects TRBV7-2 to TRBJ2-7, with 9 bases that match TRBD2. Germline CDR1 reads SGHTA; CDR2 reads FQGNSA. The CDR3 is 15 amino acids. V shed 1 base, J shed 5 bases, and the junction held 6 bases outside the gene matches. The CDR3 sequence is CASSLGGAGGNEQYF. CDR3 DNA sequence: TGTGCCAGCAGCTTAGGGGGAGCGGGAGGTAACGAGCAGTACTTC.

This chain connects TRBV18 to TRBJ2-3; 9 bases align to TRBD1. The CDR3 is made up of 16 amino acids. V gave up 3 bases and J gave up 7 bases; unmatched junction bases: 11. In germline, CDR1 is KGHSH, CDR2 LQKENI. Here the CDR3 reads CASSPAGTGLDYTQYF. As DNA, the CDR3 is TGTGCCAGCTCACCGGCCGGGACAGGGCTTGATTATACGCAGTATTTT.

V usage is TRBV28 and J usage is TRBJ1-3; no clear D gene. V was shortened by 6 bases and J by 1 base, with 10 bases between the two germline ends. CDR3 length equals 14 residues. Germline values: CDR1 MDHEN, CDR2 SYDVKM. The chain's CDR3 is CASRIAGSGNTIYF. The CDR3 DNA follows: TGTGCCAGCAGGATCGCAGGTTCTGGAAACACCATATATTTT.

This sequence joins TRBV7-2 and TRBJ2-5, with 8 bases fitting TRBD2. Germline assignment: CDR1 SGHTA and CDR2 FQGNSA. Unmatched junction bases numbered 7, after V lost 5 bases and J lost 5 bases. CDR3 length: 14 amino acids. The CDR3: CASSPHAGGETQYF. For the CDR3, the DNA is TGTGCCAGCAGCCCCCATGCGGGAGGTGAGACCCAGTACTTC.

The V and J genes are TRBV7-2 and TRBJ1-2, with D possibly matching TRBD1 (6 bases). Germline CDR1 SGHTA, CDR2 FQGNSA. V shed 5 bases and J shed 4 bases, with 11 bases lying between them. The CDR3 has 13 amino acids. DNA for the CDR3: TGTGCCAGCAGCCAGGGGACGGGCTATGGCTACACCTTC. Amino acids: CASSQGTGYGYTF.

The V and J genes are TRBV7-9 and TRBJ2-7, with D unresolved. Germline V lookup: CDR1 SEHNR, CDR2 FQNEAQ (reference sequence). CDR3 length: 12 amino acids. Trimming pared 5 bases from V and 7 bases from J, leaving 12 bases between. CDR3 DNA: TGTGCCAGCAGCCTGAGAAGTAGTGAGCAGTACTTC. Protein: CASSLRSSEQYF. Drawing the rest from reference TRBV7-9 and TRBJ2-7, the complete variable domain is DTGVSQNPRHKITKRGQNVTFRCDPISEHNRLYWYRQTLGQGPEFLTYFQNEAQLEKSRLLSDRFSAERPKGSFSTLEIQRTEQGDSAMYLCASSLRSSEQYFGPGTRLTVT.

This chain uses TRBV6-2 or TRBV6-3 with TRBJ2-1, with 11 bases that match TRBD2. J was trimmed by 1 base and V by 2 bases; bases with no gene match: 1. CDR1 and CDR2 (germline): MNHEY, SVGEGT. The CDR3 is 16 residues long. The CDR3 DNA reads TGTGCCAGCAGTTACCTAGCGGGAGGATCCTACAATGAGCAGTTCTTC. It yields the protein CASSYLAGGSYNEQFF.

This chain links TRBV7-2 with TRBJ1-5; D is possibly TRBD1 (5 bases). V dropped 0 bases and J dropped 2 bases, with 11 bases sitting between them. The germline gives CDR1 SGHTA, CDR2 FQGNSA. The CDR3 is 16 amino acids. CDR3 bases: TGTGCCAGCAGCTTAGCCCCAGGGCTTGGCAATCAGCCCCAGCATTTT. It encodes CASSLAPGLGNQPQHF. The full variable domain, in which reference TRBV7-2 and TRBJ1-5 provide the parts outside the CDR3, is GAGVSQSPSNKVTEKGKDVELRCDPISGHTALYWYRQSLGQGLEFLIYFQGNSAPDKSGLPSDRFSAERTGGSVSTLTIQRTQQEDSAVYLCASSLAPGLGNQPQHFGDGTRLSIL.

This sequence joins TRBV7-9 and TRBJ1-2; 7 positions agree with TRBD1. The CDR3 is 16 residues long. Germline-derived CDR1 and CDR2 are SEHNR and FQNEAQ (reference sequence). The V gene end was trimmed by 3 bases and the J gene end by 4 bases; junction bases not matched to a gene: 11. The CDR3 DNA follows: TGTGCCAGCAGCTTCGGGCCGGACAGGCCCTCCTATGGCTACACCTTC. Its protein is CASSFGPDRPSYGYTF.

The chain employs TRBV12-3 or TRBV12-4 and TRBJ2-5; maybe TRBD2 (6 bases). The CDR3 extends over 13 amino acids. Trimming removed 0 bases from V and 14 bases from J, with 16 bases in between. The CDR3 nucleotides read TGTGCCAGCAGTTTAGCGCGGGACTCTTCGTTTTACTTC. Protein: CASSLARDSSFYF.

Written as DNA, the CDR3 is TGTGCCGCTCGAGGGACAGGGGTCAGCACAGATACGCAGTATTTT. Protein product: CAARGTGVSTDTQYF. The chain carries TRBV10-3 and TRBJ2-3; 10 positions match TRBD1. J was trimmed by 0 bases and V by 11 bases; bases with no gene match: 8. This CDR3 has 15 amino acids. Per the germline V gene, CDR1 is ENHRY and CDR2 is SYGVKD.

This chain connects TRBV28 to TRBJ2-1, with 11 bases fitting TRBD2. This CDR3 region has 16 residues. V dropped 4 bases and J dropped 5; count of bases not matched to a gene: 7. Germline assignment: CDR1 MDHEN and CDR2 SYDVKM. The CDR3: CASSSPPGLADNEQFF. CDR3 in DNA: TGTGCCAGCAGTTCCCCCCCGGGACTAGCGGACAATGAGCAGTTCTTC.

This chain connects TRBV18 to TRBJ2-7; D may be TRBD1 (6 bases). Germline values: CDR1 KGHSH, CDR2 LQKENI. The germline V and J ends were trimmed by 3 bases and 2 bases, with 14 bases remaining between them. The CDR3 runs 15 residues. CDR3 nucleotides: TGTGCCAGCTCACCGAGGAGGACAGAAACCTACGAGCAGTACTTC. Protein: CASSPRRTETYEQYF.

The chain links TRBV28 to TRBJ1-5, with D perhaps matching TRBD1 (5 bases). Looked up from germline, CDR1 is MDHEN and CDR2 is SYDVKM. This CDR3 comprises 15 residues. V was shortened by 5 bases and J by 2 bases, with 13 bases between the two germline ends. The CDR3 loop reads CASSLAQGGNQPQHF. DNA of the CDR3: TGTGCCAGCAGTCTTGCCCAGGGTGGCAATCAGCCCCAGCATTTT.

The chain carries TRBV5-4 and TRBJ2-7, with D unresolved. V shed 4 bases and J shed 2 bases, with 13 bases lying between them. CDR3 size: 14 residues. Germline loops: CDR1 SGHNT, CDR2 YYREEE (reference sequence). This CDR3 is CASSLSGGTYEQYF. DNA of the CDR3: TGTGCCAGCAGCCTATCCGGCGGAACCTACGAGCAGTACTTC.

The gene calls are TRBV5-1 and TRBJ2-5, with 10 nucleotides matching TRBD1. The junction had 16 bases not matched to a gene; V was cut back by 1 base and J by 1 base. Germline CDR1 SGHRS, CDR2 YFSETQ. The CDR3 spans 20 residues. CDR3 coding DNA: TGCGCCAGCAGCTTGCTGGGTGGACAGGGGGGTCCTAGCGGCCAAGAGACCCAGTACTTC. Residues: CASSLLGGQGGPSGQETQYF.

This clone has a handful of counts. The genes are TRBV7-9 and TRBJ1-3; 9 bases match TRBD1. The CDR3 contains 17 residues. Germline CDR1 and CDR2: SEHNR and FQNEAQ (reference sequence). V lost 4 bases, J lost 2 bases, and 9 bases stayed unmatched. CDR3 nucleotides: TGTGCCAGCAGCTCCACGACCCGACAGGGGGCTGGAAACACCATATATTTT. Protein: CASSSTTRQGAGNTIYF.

The chain is built from TRBV5-1 and TRBJ2-5; 7 positions agree with TRBD2. Germline V gene sequence: CDR1 SGHRS, CDR2 YFSETQ. The CDR3 is made up of 16 amino acids. V lost 1 base, J lost 2 bases, and 8 bases stayed unmatched. The CDR3 spells CASSLFQGGGQETQYF. The CDR3, as DNA: TGCGCCAGCAGCTTGTTTCAGGGCGGGGGTCAAGAGACCCAGTACTTC.

The CDR3 region has the DNA TGTGCCAGCAGCTTGTCGGTGACTAGCGGGTACGAGCAGTACTTC. This sequence encodes CASSLSVTSGYEQYF. The V and J genes are TRBV5-6 and TRBJ2-7, with TRBD2 matching over 10 bases. The CDR3 sequence is 15 residues long. Germline V CDR1 and CDR2: SGHDT, YYEEEE. The junction had 5 bases not matched to a gene; V was cut back by 1 base and J by 4 bases.

The rearrangement joins TRBV9 to TRBJ2-7; D uncertain. The V gene's germline CDR1 is SGDLS and CDR2 YYNGEE. The V and J ends lost 2 bases and 1 base respectively, with 4 bases between them. The CDR3 spans 12 residues. The CDR3 loop is CASSVSSYEQYF. For the CDR3, the DNA is TGTGCCAGCAGCGTCTCGTCCTACGAGCAGTACTTC. Full variable domain (rest looked up from reference TRBV9 and TRBJ2-7): DSGVTQTPKHLITATGQRVTLRCSPRSGDLSVYWYQQSLDQGLQFLIQYYNGEERAKGNILERFSAQQFPDLHSELNLSSLELGDSALYFCASSVSSYEQYFGPGTRLTVT.

The chain employs TRBV7-2 and TRBJ1-6; D not certain. Trimming cost V 3 bases and J 7 bases, with 10 bases left between them. The CDR3 loop spans 14 amino acids. Per germline, CDR1 SGHTA and CDR2 FQGNSA. The DNA of the CDR3 is TGTGCCAGCAGCTTGACCAGCGCAAATTCACCCCTCCACTTT. As protein: CASSLTSANSPLHF.

The chain uses TRBV7-9 and TRBJ2-3; possibly TRBD1 for D (6 bases). The germline CDR1 and CDR2 sequences are SEHNR and FQNEAQ (reference sequence). The CDR3 extends over 14 amino acids. Trimming cost V 2 bases and J 6 bases, with 12 bases left between them. The CDR3 nucleotides read TGTGCCAGCAGCTTAAGATCAGGGGCCGATACGCAGTATTTT. This sequence encodes CASSLRSGADTQYF.